The 21 T cell receptor beta chains given below trace back to one sample, sequenced in a study of beta chain features in type 1 diabetes. As every portion of the isolated RNA was reverse transcribed, the sequencing read expressed TCRB transcripts. The method was immunoSEQ multiplex PCR; TCRdb's version includes in-frame clones alone and lacks a portion of them. The sample lists about 120,000 clones, about 16% occurring once. Their cognate antigens are unknown. General study findings and limits: Shorter TCRB CDR3s, moderately but significantly so, were found in Type 1 diabetes patients in all four CD4+ subsets.

The sample was central memory CD4+ T cells from blood. All receptors come from a man aged 25 to 40 with type 1 diabetes.

Only one count was recorded for this clone. This chain uses TRBV20-1 with TRBJ1-2; unclear D gene. V lost 0 bases and J lost 6, with 5 bases in between. The CDR3 runs to 11 residues. CDR1 and CDR2 from the germline V gene are DFQATT and SNEGSKA (reference sequence). The CDR3 DNA is TGCAGTGCTAGAGAATTTGATGGCTACACCTTC. The encoded protein is CSAREFDGYTF.

This rearrangement joins TRBV11-3 to TRBJ2-3; 11 nucleotides match TRBD2. The V gene's germline CDR1 is SGHNT and CDR2 YENEEA. V lost 1 base to trimming and J lost 4 bases; unmatched junction nucleotides: 4. This CDR3 contains 16 residues. The CDR3 nucleotides read TGTGCCAGCAGCTTAGGAACTAGCGGGGGCGCAGATACGCAGTATTTT. Protein: CASSLGTSGGADTQYF.

There are a few counts of this clone. The chain has TRBV30 and TRBJ2-3; a weak D match, TRBD2 (6 bases). The CDR3 runs 14 residues. Trimming removed 0 bases from V and 2 bases from J, with 9 bases in between. CDR1 and CDR2 (germline): GTSNPN, SVGIG (reference sequence). CDR3 region: CAWSVLALTDTQYF. CDR3 nucleotides: TGTGCCTGGAGTGTACTAGCTCTCACAGATACGCAGTATTTT.

Comments on this clone: The sample carries other DNA sequences with the same CDR3. The chain recombines TRBV5-1 with TRBJ2-3; D perhaps matches TRBD1 (6 bases). Germline V lookup: CDR1 SGHRS, CDR2 YFSETQ. The CDR3 is made up of 14 amino acids. The V end was cut by 3 bases, the J end by 0 bases, with 8 bases between. This CDR3 reads CASSSGESTDTQYF. The CDR3 region has the DNA TGCGCCAGCAGCTCAGGGGAGAGCACAGATACGCAGTATTTT.

The rearrangement joins TRBV4-2 to TRBJ1-6; the match to TRBD1 covers 7 bases. The CDR3 consists of 15 residues. The V gene's germline CDR1 is LGHNA and CDR2 YNFKEQ. After removal of 0 bases from V and 10 bases from J, the junction contained 6 bases not matched to a gene. In DNA form, the CDR3 reads TGTGCCAGCAGCCAAGACGGTAACAGGGGATCACCCCTCCACTTT. Its translation is CASSQDGNRGSPLHF.

The chain combines TRBV7-2 with TRBJ2-3; D uncertain. The germline CDR1 and CDR2 sequences are SGHTA and FQGNSA. Trimming stripped 5 bases from V and 0 bases from J, with 15 bases between. The CDR3 consists of 16 residues. CDR3 amino acids: CASSPSRHASTDTQYF. CDR3 bases: TGTGCCAGCAGCCCCAGCAGGCACGCTAGCACAGATACGCAGTATTTT.

This clone came up a few times. J is TRBJ2-4 and V is TRBV7-9; 7 nucleotides match TRBD2. The CDR3 sequence is 18 residues long. J lost 0 bases, V lost 4 bases, and 12 bases had no gene match. CDR1 SEHNR and CDR2 FQNEAQ come from the germline V gene (reference sequence). This CDR3 reads CASSSPPAGRVAKNIQYF. The CDR3 DNA follows: TGTGCCAGCAGCTCCCCTCCTGCAGGGAGGGTAGCCAAAAACATTCAGTACTTC.

This clone was seen only a few times. The chain carries TRBV21-1 and TRBJ2-1. TRBV21-1 is a pseudogene segment. CDR3 length: 9 residues. In DNA form, the CDR3 reads TGTGCCAGTCACAATGAGCAGTTCTTC. As protein: CASHNEQFF.

This chain links TRBV7-9 with TRBJ2-3; D is unclear. CDR3 size: 14 residues. V lost 1 base and J 5 bases, leaving 10 bases between the germline ends. Germline-derived CDR1 and CDR2 are SEHNR and FQNEAQ (reference sequence). The chain's CDR3 is CASSLDSPKDTQYF. The CDR3 coding sequence is TGTGCCAGCAGCTTAGACTCCCCCAAAGATACGCAGTATTTT.

A remark on this clone: An end of the junction differs from the germline gene, which may be a read error. The chain has TRBV7-9 and TRBJ2-1; possible D gene TRBD1, 5 bases. This CDR3 has 14 residues. The germline gives CDR1 SEHNR, CDR2 FQNEAQ (reference sequence). The CDR3 sequence is CASTKTGSNNEQFF. The CDR3 region has the DNA TGTGCCAGCACCAAAACAGGCTCCAACAATGAGCAGTTCTTC.

The gene calls are TRBV5-1 and TRBJ2-5; D might be TRBD1 (5 bases). The CDR3 is 14 residues long. Trimming took 3 bases from V and 2 from J, leaving 11 bases between them. Per germline, CDR1 SGHRS and CDR2 YFSETQ. The CDR3 reads CASSSSGKQETQYF. The CDR3 DNA follows: TGCGCCAGCAGCTCATCAGGGAAACAAGAGACCCAGTACTTC.

The chain joins TRBV7-9 to TRBJ1-2; D call uncertain. V dropped 6 bases and J dropped 4 bases, with 12 bases sitting between them. The CDR3 contains 13 residues. Germline V gene lookup returns CDR1 SEHNR and CDR2 FQNEAQ (reference sequence). CDR3 protein: CASRPQEPYGYTF. Written as DNA, the CDR3 is TGTGCCAGCAGACCCCAGGAGCCCTATGGCTACACCTTC.

The V call is TRBV9, the J call TRBJ2-5; 9 nucleotides line up with TRBD1. The CDR3 covers 15 residues. From germline, CDR1 is SGDLS and CDR2 YYNGEE. Trimming removed 2 bases from V and 4 bases from J; junction bases left unmatched: 6. The CDR3 region is CASSVTGQGPETQYF. In nucleotides, the CDR3 is TGTGCCAGCAGCGTGACGGGACAGGGCCCAGAGACCCAGTACTTC.

This chain uses TRBV9 with TRBJ1-1, with a possible D match to TRBD1 (5 bases). The germline V and J ends were trimmed by 0 bases and 5 bases, with 8 bases remaining between them. Germline V gene sequence: CDR1 SGDLS, CDR2 YYNGEE. This CDR3 contains 13 residues. The CDR3 DNA is TGTGCCAGCAGCGTAGCTACAGGAACTGAAGCTTTCTTT. Translated, it gives CASSVATGTEAFF. The entire variable domain, with the rest obtained from reference TRBV9 and TRBJ1-1, is as follows: DSGVTQTPKHLITATGQRVTLRCSPRSGDLSVYWYQQSLDQGLQFLIQYYNGEERAKGNILERFSAQQFPDLHSELNLSSLELGDSALYFCASSVATGTEAFFGQGTRLTVV.

A word on this clone: Other DNA sequences from this sample encode an identical CDR3 as well. The chain has TRBV18 and TRBJ2-3; D unclear. V gave up 3 bases and J gave up 1 base, with 8 bases separating them. Looked up from germline, CDR1 is KGHSH and CDR2 is LQKENI. The CDR3 sequence is 14 residues long. Here the CDR3 reads CASSPLGGTDTQYF. The CDR3 nucleotides are TGTGCCAGCTCACCCCTTGGGGGCACAGATACGCAGTATTTT.

This clone was recorded many times. The chain is built from TRBV4-1 and TRBJ1-1; TRBD1 might be the D (6 bases). This CDR3 comprises 15 residues. V was clipped by 1 base and J by 2 bases, with 11 bases between them. Per the germline V gene, CDR1 is MGHRA and CDR2 is YSYEKL. The CDR3 nucleotides read TGCGCCAGCAGCCAAGGCAGGGGAAGAAACACTGAAGCTTTCTTT. It encodes CASSQGRGRNTEAFF.

The chain links TRBV7-9 to TRBJ1-5; D ambiguous. Germline CDR1 and CDR2: SEHNR and FQNEAQ (reference sequence). The CDR3 covers 13 residues. V was clipped by 5 bases and J by 9 bases, with 14 bases between them. The DNA of the CDR3 is TGTGCCAGCAGCAGGGAAGGGAGGCTGCCCCAGCATTTT. Its translation is CASSREGRLPQHF.

This clone occurred a few times. V and J are TRBV30 and TRBJ1-5; 7 bases align to TRBD1. Germline CDR1 GTSNPN, CDR2 SVGIG (reference sequence). CDR3 size: 12 residues. V lost 0 bases to trimming and J lost 9 bases; unmatched junction nucleotides: 2. In DNA, the CDR3 is TGTGCCTGGAGTGTACCAGGGGGGCCCCAGCATTTT. Its protein is CAWSVPGGPQHF.

The V call is TRBV29-1, the J call TRBJ1-1; D perhaps matches TRBD1 (5 bases). Germline assignment: CDR1 SQVTM and CDR2 ANQGSEA. This CDR3 comprises 13 residues. V lost 3 bases and J lost 8, with 16 bases in between. The chain's CDR3 is CSVDSLDTQEAFF. DNA for the CDR3: TGCAGCGTTGATTCCCTGGACACGCAGGAAGCTTTCTTT.

This clone was seen a few times. The chain recombines TRBV5-8 with TRBJ2-3; 7 nucleotides match TRBD1. The CDR3 has 13 residues. With V trimmed by 4 bases and J by 5 bases, 4 bases remained unmatched. Per the germline V gene, CDR1 is SGHTS and CDR2 is YDEGEE. CDR3 nucleotide sequence: TGTGCCAGCAGCATTACAGGGGAAGATACGCAGTATTTT. Amino acids: CASSITGEDTQYF.

This clone has just a few counts. V and J are TRBV30 and TRBJ1-2; D is unclear. The germline CDR1 and CDR2 sequences are GTSNPN and SVGIG (reference sequence). V lost 2 bases and J 0 bases, leaving 4 bases between the germline ends. The CDR3 covers 12 residues. In nucleotides, the CDR3 is TGTGCCTGGAGTATTACTAACTATGGCTACACCTTC. Its translation is CAWSITNYGYTF.